This T cell receptor beta chain emerged from a study of T cell repertoires in cytomegalovirus infection. Study-wide findings and caveats: In two of eight donors, the top clonotype was HLA-C-restricted CMV-specific.

TCRdb reprocessed the reads via MiXCR and lists one record per CDR3 protein. The table lists 40,000 to 60,000 distinct CDR3 sequences, roughly 20% of them singletons. This clonotype was found a few times. The antigen is undetermined. Looked up from germline, CDR1 is ENHRY and CDR2 is SYGVKD. V dropped 8 bases and J dropped 4 bases, with 12 bases sitting between them. The CDR3 runs to 13 residues. The chain couples TRBV10-3 to TRBJ2-1, with D possibly TRBD2 on 5 matching bases. The clonotype originates from a human donor in good health (CMV status not recorded). Some clones in this sample may be carry-over from other donors' samples. Sequenced here: CD8+ T cells from cultured PBMCs, sampled from culture after CMV antigen stimulation. The CDR3 loop reads CAISRTAYNEQFF. The CDR3 DNA follows: TGTGCCATCTCTAGGACTGCTTACAATGAGCAGTTCTTC.